This TCR beta chain was profiled in a study of lymphopenia after photon versus proton radiotherapy. Clones were sequenced by immunoSEQ multiplex PCR, and TCRdb holds only the in-frame ones, with some missing. The sample lists tens of thousands of clones; 80% to 85% were seen once. Study-level results: Better survival with proton therapy was suggested as possible, not demonstrated. Larger post-nadir TCR diversity loss correlated inversely with survival in deceased patients. Post-nadir diversity loss with photons came from oligoclonal expansion, particularly CD8+ Temra cells.

The CDR3 covers 13 residues. Trimming removed 6 bases from V and 2 bases from J, with 8 bases in between. Germline lookup yields CDR1 SNHLY and CDR2 FYNNEI. The count of this clone is one. Its target is unknown. This specimen consisted of peripheral blood, obtained from a patient treated with proton-based radiotherapy. The gene calls are TRBV2 and TRBJ1-5; D is uncertain. This clonotype was obtained from a woman between 70 and 85 years old with pancreatic cancer. The CDR3: CASREFGNQPQHF. DNA of the CDR3: TGTGCCAGCAGAGAGTTCGGCAATCAGCCCCAGCATTTT. Variable domain in full (rest from reference TRBV2 and TRBJ1-5): EPEVTQTPSHQVTQMGQEVILRCVPISNHLYFYWYRQILGQKVEFLVSFYNNEISEKSEIFDDQFSVERPDGSNFTLKIRSTKLEDSAMYFCASREFGNQPQHFGDGTRLSIL.